This entry describes one T cell receptor (beta chain). The data belong to a study of blood T cell repertoires in COVID-19. Method: immunoSEQ multiplex PCR; TCRdb's copy keeps in-frame clones and lacks some. This repertoire shows 250,000 to 350,000 clones, 90% found once; its top ten account for approximately 7.5%. Germline values: CDR1 SNHLY, CDR2 FYNNEI. This CDR3 is built from 14 residues. Losses at the gene ends were 5 bases for V and 2 bases for J; bases not matched to a gene: 2. The sequence derives from a woman in her 30s with COVID-19, enrolled during active disease. The source material was peripheral blood. The chain carries TRBV2 and TRBJ1-2, with 10 bases that match TRBD1. CDR3 sequence (DNA): TGTGCCAGCAGTTGGGACAGGGGAAACTATGGCTACACCTTC. As protein: CASSWDRGNYGYTF.